The 19 T cell receptor beta chains below come from one sample, sequenced in a study of shared clonotypes between healthy human individuals. Positively selected for CCR7, the CD45RO-negative cells used as naive CD8 cells excluded terminally differentiated effector memory CD45RA+ cells. The method was immunoSEQ multiplex PCR; TCRdb's version includes in-frame clones alone and lacks a portion of them. The repertoire has approximately 590,000 clones, around 95% of them found once; the top ten carry less than 0.13%. The sequenced material came from naive CD8+ T cells sorted from blood. Receptors were obtained from a woman in her 30s in good health.

The chain combines TRBV7-8 with TRBJ2-7; D may be TRBD1 or TRBD2 (5 bases each). The V and J ends lost 3 bases and 5 bases respectively, with 5 bases between them. The germline gives CDR1 SGHVS, CDR2 FQNEAQ. The CDR3 is 11 amino acids. This CDR3 reads CASSLGDEQYF. The CDR3, as DNA: TGTGCCAGCAGCTTGGGGGACGAGCAGTACTTC.

This chain connects TRBV27 to TRBJ1-1; 8 nucleotides line up with TRBD1. V trimming: 0 bases; J trimming: 0 bases; junction bases outside the gene matches: 9. The CDR3 runs 18 residues. Germline CDR1 and CDR2: MNHEY and SMNVEV (reference sequence). CDR3 sequence reads: CASSLSPNRGTMNTEAFF. The CDR3, as DNA: TGTGCCAGCAGTTTATCGCCAAACAGGGGGACGATGAACACTGAAGCTTTCTTT.

The chain joins TRBV7-3 to TRBJ2-1; a possible D gene is TRBD1 (6 bases). The V gene lost 4 bases and the J gene lost 6 bases, with 19 bases spanning the gap. Germline V gives CDR1 SGHTA, CDR2 FQGTGA. This CDR3 contains 16 residues. The DNA of the CDR3 is TGTGCCAGCAGCTCGGATACAGGGAGATTATCCAATGAGCAGTTCTTC. Its protein is CASSSDTGRLSNEQFF.

The chain carries TRBV4-1 and TRBJ1-1, with D hard to call. Germline loops: CDR1 MGHRA, CDR2 YSYEKL. V gave up 1 base and J gave up 4 bases, with 7 bases separating them. The CDR3 is 13 amino acids. CDR3 in DNA: TGCGCCAGCAGCCAAGCCCGACTCACTGAAGCTTTCTTT. Translating gives CASSQARLTEAFF.

The chain uses TRBV28 and TRBJ1-5; 11 bases match TRBD1. The CDR3 spans 16 residues. Germline V gene lookup returns CDR1 MDHEN and CDR2 SYDVKM. Trimming removed 6 bases from V and 3 bases from J; junction bases left unmatched: 7. CDR3 DNA sequence: TGTGCCAGCAGCACCGGGACAGGGGGGCTCAATCAGCCCCAGCATTTT. It yields the protein CASSTGTGGLNQPQHF.

The chain links TRBV27 to TRBJ2-7; 13 positions agree with TRBD2. The CDR3 covers 15 residues. The trim removed 8 bases at V and 5 bases at J, leaving 9 bases unmatched. Germline V lookup: CDR1 MNHEY, CDR2 SMNVEV (reference sequence). The CDR3 region is CASRTSGSLYNEQYF. The CDR3 DNA reads as TGTGCCAGCCGGACTAGCGGGAGTTTATATAACGAGCAGTACTTC.

V gene TRBV27 combines with J gene TRBJ2-7; the match to TRBD2 covers 8 bases. The V gene end was trimmed by 5 bases and the J gene end by 2 bases; junction bases not matched to a gene: 11. Germline CDR1 MNHEY, CDR2 SMNVEV (reference sequence). The CDR3 extends over 16 amino acids. The DNA of the CDR3 is TGTGCCAGCAGTCGCCACAGCGGGGGAAATACCTACGAGCAGTACTTC. Its protein is CASSRHSGGNTYEQYF.

This clone was seen only once. The chain uses TRBV27 and TRBJ2-5; D unclear. Trimming left V 5 bases short and J 3 bases short, with 13 bases between. The CDR3 consists of 14 residues. Germline CDR1 is MNHEY and CDR2 is SMNVEV (reference sequence). The CDR3 sequence is CASSPDIGEETQYF. DNA for the CDR3: TGTGCCAGCAGTCCCGACATTGGGGAAGAGACCCAGTACTTC.

This clone was counted once. The rearrangement uses TRBV5-1 and TRBJ2-1; 7 bases are shared with TRBD2. CDR1 and CDR2 (germline): SGHRS, YFSETQ. The J segment lost 4 bases and the V segment lost 0 bases, leaving 7 bases of the junction unmatched. This CDR3 comprises 16 residues. This CDR3 is CASSLAGGVYYNEQFF. The CDR3 nucleotides are TGCGCCAGCAGCTTGGCTGGGGGGGTATATTACAATGAGCAGTTCTTC.

Turning to this clone: The same CDR3 is also encoded by other DNA sequences in this sample. The chain combines TRBV5-1 with TRBJ2-7; D unresolved. Trimming took 0 bases from V and 1 from J, leaving 5 bases between them. Germline V gives CDR1 SGHRS, CDR2 YFSETQ. The CDR3 length is 13 residues. Here the CDR3 DNA reads TGCGCCAGCAGCTTGGGTCAGTCCTACGAGCAGTACTTC. Its translation is CASSLGQSYEQYF. Combining the CDR3 with reference TRBV5-1 and TRBJ2-7 gives the whole variable domain KAGVTQTPRYLIKTRGQQVTLSCSPISGHRSVSWYQQTPGQGLQFLFEYFSETQRNKGNFPGRFSGRQFSNSRSEMNVSTLELGDSALYLCASSLGQSYEQYFGPGTRLTVT.

V gene TRBV2 combines with J gene TRBJ2-3; 10 bases agree with TRBD2. V shed 6 bases, J shed 5 bases, and the junction held 8 bases outside the gene matches. The germline V gene encodes CDR1 SNHLY and CDR2 FYNNEI. The CDR3 is made up of 15 amino acids. CDR3: CASRETSGWGDTQYF. DNA of the CDR3: TGTGCCAGCAGAGAGACTAGCGGGTGGGGAGATACGCAGTATTTT.

The chain has TRBV27 and TRBJ2-1; D is possibly TRBD1 (6 bases). The germline V gene has CDR1 MNHEY and CDR2 SMNVEV (reference sequence). Trimming stripped 6 bases from V and 4 bases from J, with 13 bases between. This CDR3 is 14 amino acids long. For the CDR3, the DNA is TGTGCCAGCAGCCTACAGGGTTTTTACAATGAGCAGTTCTTC. Translated, it gives CASSLQGFYNEQFF.

This clone was seen a single time. The chain uses TRBV27 and TRBJ2-7; 10 bases line up with TRBD2. Per the germline V gene, CDR1 is MNHEY and CDR2 is SMNVEV (reference sequence). CDR3 length: 14 amino acids. Trimming at V came to 6 bases and at J to 2 bases, leaving 4 bases not matched to a gene. The CDR3 DNA reads TGTGCCAGCAGAGAAGCGGGAGGGCCCTACGAGCAGTACTTC. This encodes CASREAGGPYEQYF.

The V call is TRBV7-2, the J call TRBJ2-7; 7 bases line up with TRBD1. CDR3 length equals 17 residues. Germline assignment: CDR1 SGHTA and CDR2 FQGNSA. The V and J ends lost 4 bases and 7 bases, in that order; junction bases with no gene match: 19. The CDR3 DNA sequence: TGTGCCAGCAGCTCAGGGACAGCGACGCAGCGGTTTTATGAGCAGTACTTC. Protein product: CASSSGTATQRFYEQYF.

The J gene is TRBJ2-1, the V gene TRBV27; either TRBD1 or TRBD2 may fit D (6 bases each). Trimming took off 5 bases at V and 6 bases at J, with 8 bases between the two ends. Germline V gene lookup returns CDR1 MNHEY and CDR2 SMNVEV (reference sequence). The CDR3 consists of 12 residues. The CDR3 coding sequence is TGTGCCAGCAGTACGGGGGCCAATGAGCAGTTCTTC. Translated: CASSTGANEQFF.

The chain employs TRBV5-6 and TRBJ2-7; 9 bases are a match to TRBD1. Germline V gives CDR1 SGHDT, CDR2 YYEEEE. V shed 4 bases, J shed 6 bases, and the junction held 5 bases outside the gene matches. The CDR3 contains 13 residues. CDR3 sequence (DNA): TGTGCCAGCAGCGCCGGGACAGGGAGCGAGCAGTACTTC. Translated, it gives CASSAGTGSEQYF.

Written as DNA, the CDR3 is TGTGCCAGCAGCGGAAACACCATATATTTT. It translates to CASSGNTIYF. The J gene is TRBJ1-3, the V gene TRBV5-4; D remains unclear. The CDR3 loop spans 10 amino acids. The ends were cut back, 4 bases at V and 4 bases at J, with 0 bases in the middle. Germline assignment: CDR1 SGHNT and CDR2 YYREEE (reference sequence).

The rearrangement links TRBV28 to TRBJ2-2, with D possibly being TRBD2 (6 bases). V lost 2 bases and J lost 4, with 14 bases in between. The length of the CDR3 is 16 residues. Germline CDR1 reads MDHEN; CDR2 reads SYDVKM. This CDR3 reads CASSLVREFPTGELFF. In nucleotides, the CDR3 is TGTGCCAGCAGTTTAGTTCGGGAGTTTCCCACCGGGGAGCTGTTTTTT.

The CDR3 nucleotides read TGTGCCAGCAGTGAAACACTAGCCGGGGCCTACGAGCAGTACTTC. Its translation is CASSETLAGAYEQYF. The chain couples TRBV28 to TRBJ2-7, with D tentatively TRBD2 (6 bases). Germline V gene sequence: CDR1 MDHEN, CDR2 SYDVKM. This CDR3 is 15 amino acids long. Trimming took 5 bases from V and 2 from J, leaving 16 bases between them.